These 26 T cell receptor beta chains were sequenced from one sample in a study of T cells after somatic rescue of genetic block. Assay: immunoSEQ multiplex PCR; the TCRdb copy retains only in-frame clones and omits some. The table includes tens of thousands of clones, roughly 90% detected once. Sequencing was performed on peripheral blood mononuclear cells (PBMCs). Receptor source: a young man.

This chain connects TRBV5-1 to TRBJ2-3; TRBD2 matches at 10 bases. The CDR3 covers 14 residues. The V and J ends lost 0 bases and 6 bases, in that order; junction bases with no gene match: 1. Germline V gene lookup returns CDR1 SGHRS and CDR2 YFSETQ. This chain's CDR3 is CASSLGAGGDTQYF. In nucleotides, the CDR3 is TGCGCCAGCAGCTTGGGAGCGGGAGGGGATACGCAGTATTTT.

The chain joins TRBV6-1 to TRBJ1-1, with 9 bases matching TRBD1. V lost 2 bases, J lost 11 bases, and 6 bases stayed unmatched. Germline V gene lookup returns CDR1 MNHNS and CDR2 SASEGT. This CDR3 has 13 amino acids. CDR3 DNA sequence: TGTGCCAGCAGTGAATCATGGGACAGGGTGGCTTTCTTT. This translates into CASSESWDRVAFF.

V and J are TRBV5-1 and TRBJ2-7, with unresolved D. V was trimmed by 5 bases and J by 0 bases, leaving 12 bases between them. The length of the CDR3 is 14 residues. Germline V CDR1 and CDR2: SGHRS, YFSETQ. CDR3 in DNA: TGCGCCAGCAGTCTTGACCCGAGCTCCTACGAGCAGTACTTC. Protein product: CASSLDPSSYEQYF. The variable domain in full, with the rest retrieved from reference TRBV5-1 and TRBJ2-7, is KAGVTQTPRYLIKTRGQQVTLSCSPISGHRSVSWYQQTPGQGLQFLFEYFSETQRNKGNFPGRFSGRQFSNSRSEMNVSTLELGDSALYLCASSLDPSSYEQYFGPGTRLTVT.

J is TRBJ2-7 and V is TRBV6-5; 7 bases are a match to TRBD1. From germline, CDR1 is MNHEY and CDR2 SVGAGI. This CDR3 contains 14 residues. With 6 bases clipped from V and 0 bases from J, the junction kept 5 bases outside the gene matches. The DNA of the CDR3 is TGTGCCAGCAGCGGACAGGTGAGCTCCTACGAGCAGTACTTC. Translation gives CASSGQVSSYEQYF.

The chain has TRBV27 and TRBJ2-1; D is unclear. Germline V CDR1 and CDR2: MNHEY, SMNVEV (reference sequence). V gave up 4 bases and J gave up 10 bases, with 5 bases separating them. This CDR3 spans 10 amino acids. The CDR3 nucleotides read TGTGCCAGCAGTTATCCAGAGCAGTTCTTC. Translated, it gives CASSYPEQFF.

This clone was seen a handful of times. The V gene is TRBV7-8, the J gene TRBJ1-6; 8 nucleotides match TRBD1. The germline V gene has CDR1 SGHVS and CDR2 FQNEAQ. The CDR3 has 14 amino acids. V was pared by 4 bases and J by 7 bases, with 3 bases of the junction left unmatched. In DNA, the CDR3 is TGTGCCAGCAGCTGGACAGGGTCCAATTCACCCCTCCACTTT. Its translation is CASSWTGSNSPLHF.

The chain joins TRBV30 to TRBJ2-1; no clear D. The CDR3 loop spans 16 amino acids. With 3 bases removed from V and 5 bases from J, the gap between germline ends came to 20 bases. In germline, CDR1 is GTSNPN, CDR2 SVGIG (reference sequence). The CDR3 sequence is CAWRPPQTHPDNEQFF. CDR3 DNA sequence: TGTGCCTGGAGGCCCCCGCAGACCCACCCTGACAATGAGCAGTTCTTC.

This clone is a singleton in its sample. Distinct nucleotide sequences in the sample also encode this CDR3. The chain links TRBV7-9 to TRBJ1-5, with D hard to call. The CDR3 has 13 amino acids. Per the germline V gene, CDR1 is SEHNR and CDR2 is FQNEAQ (reference sequence). V lost 2 bases, J lost 2 bases, and 4 bases lay in between. CDR3 region: CASSLSGNQPQHF. The CDR3 nucleotides read TGTGCCAGCAGCTTATCGGGCAATCAGCCCCAGCATTTT.

The V gene is TRBV18, the J gene TRBJ2-7; possible D gene TRBD1, 6 bases. Trimming removed 3 bases from V and 3 bases from J, with 15 bases in between. The CDR3 is made up of 15 amino acids. Germline CDR1 and CDR2: KGHSH and LQKENI. The CDR3: CASSPGQPTDYEQYF. Written as DNA, the CDR3 is TGTGCCAGCTCACCCGGACAGCCGACTGACTACGAGCAGTACTTC.

V gene TRBV29-1 combines with J gene TRBJ2-1, with 14 bases lining up with TRBD2. The V and J ends lost 5 bases and 5 bases, in that order; junction bases with no gene match: 2. Looked up from germline, CDR1 is SQVTM and CDR2 is ANQGSEA. This CDR3 comprises 14 residues. CDR3 DNA sequence: TGCAGCGTTCGGACTAGCGGGAGGAACAATGAGCAGTTCTTC. Its protein product is CSVRTSGRNNEQFF.

The rearrangement links TRBV5-6 to TRBJ2-2; 8 bases are a match to TRBD1. The CDR3 has 15 amino acids. Germline assignment: CDR1 SGHDT and CDR2 YYEEEE. Losses at the gene ends were 0 bases for V and 5 bases for J; bases not matched to a gene: 3. The CDR3 loop is CASSLGTGLTGELFF. CDR3 bases: TGTGCCAGCAGCTTGGGGACAGGGTTGACCGGGGAGCTGTTTTTT.

There are a few counts of this clone. The chain couples TRBV4-2 to TRBJ1-2, with D unclear. This CDR3 region has 14 residues. Per germline, CDR1 LGHNA and CDR2 YNFKEQ. The V end was cut by 4 bases, the J end by 5 bases, with 14 bases between. Here the CDR3 reads CASSPPAQRYGYTF. DNA of the CDR3: TGTGCCAGCAGCCCCCCAGCCCAGCGTTATGGCTACACCTTC.

The chain carries TRBV28 and TRBJ2-7, with TRBD1 matching over 10 bases. V lost 10 bases, J lost 3 bases, and 6 bases stayed unmatched. This CDR3 contains 13 residues. Germline-derived CDR1 and CDR2 are MDHEN and SYDVKM. CDR3 in amino acids: CATGRTGGYEQYF. The CDR3 DNA follows: TGTGCCACCGGACGGACAGGGGGCTACGAGCAGTACTTC.

The chain carries TRBV4-3 and TRBJ2-1; D perhaps matches TRBD2 (6 bases). V was shortened by 4 bases and J by 3 bases, with 13 bases between the two germline ends. Germline CDR1 is LGHNA and CDR2 is YSLEER. This CDR3 comprises 15 residues. The CDR3 coding sequence is TGCGCCAGCAGCCTCGGGACTGGGGACTACAATGAGCAGTTCTTC. This translates into CASSLGTGDYNEQFF.

This chain joins TRBV18 and TRBJ2-4; 8 bases agree with TRBD1. V was pared by 8 bases and J by 9 bases, with 9 bases of the junction left unmatched. The CDR3 is made up of 13 amino acids. Germline values: CDR1 KGHSH, CDR2 LQKENI. CDR3 sequence: CASQDRERTIQYF. The CDR3 coding sequence is TGTGCCAGCCAGGACAGGGAAAGGACCATTCAGTACTTC.

The chain combines TRBV20-1 with TRBJ2-3; D is unclear. There are 11 residues in the CDR3. The V gene lost 5 bases and the J gene lost 6 bases, with 9 bases spanning the gap. The germline V gene encodes CDR1 DFQATT and CDR2 SNEGSKA (reference sequence). CDR3 nucleotide sequence: TGCAGTGCTGCGACCGAGGATACGCAGTATTTT. Translating it yields CSAATEDTQYF.

The V gene is TRBV5-1, the J gene TRBJ2-2; perhaps TRBD1 as D (5 bases). Trimming took 3 bases from V and 6 from J, leaving 21 bases between them. CDR1 is SGHRS, CDR2 YFSETQ, per germline. The CDR3 is 17 amino acids. The CDR3, as DNA: TGCGCCAGCAGCTACCATGCCGATCAGGGTTACTCCGGGGAGCTGTTTTTT. Amino acid sequence: CASSYHADQGYSGELFF.

V gene TRBV6-1 combines with J gene TRBJ1-1; D uncertain. CDR1 is MNHNS and CDR2 is SASEGT in the germline V gene. The CDR3 has 14 amino acids. V was trimmed by 2 bases and J by 0 bases, leaving 7 bases between them. The CDR3 bases are TGTGCCAGCAGTGAACGGCATTTGAACACTGAAGCTTTCTTT. Translated: CASSERHLNTEAFF.

The genes are TRBV7-9 and TRBJ1-5; D is undetermined. The V and J ends lost 5 bases and 0 bases respectively, with 8 bases between them. This CDR3 has 14 residues. CDR1 SEHNR and CDR2 FQNEAQ come from the germline V gene (reference sequence). CDR3 sequence: CASSRTASNQPQHF. DNA for the CDR3: TGTGCCAGCAGCCGGACGGCTAGCAATCAGCCCCAGCATTTT. Supplemented by reference TRBV7-9 and TRBJ1-5, the full variable domain reads DTGVSQNPRHKITKRGQNVTFRCDPISEHNRLYWYRQTLGQGPEFLTYFQNEAQLEKSRLLSDRFSAERPKGSFSTLEIQRTEQGDSAMYLCASSRTASNQPQHFGDGTRLSIL.

In this sample, this clone turned up once. V is TRBV6-6 and J is TRBJ1-5, with no clear D. V was cut by 6 bases and J by 3 bases, with 6 bases left in between. The CDR3 length is 12 residues. Germline loops: CDR1 MNHNY, CDR2 SVGAGI (reference sequence). CDR3 sequence reads: CASRVPNQPQHF. The CDR3 nucleotides read TGTGCCAGCAGGGTCCCCAATCAGCCCCAGCATTTT.

The V gene is TRBV6-1, the J gene TRBJ2-5; TRBD2 aligns across 7 bases. V dropped 5 bases and J dropped 3; count of bases not matched to a gene: 3. This CDR3 spans 13 amino acids. Looked up from germline, CDR1 is MNHNS and CDR2 is SASEGT. The CDR3 is CASSPSGKETQYF. For the CDR3, the DNA is TGTGCCAGCAGTCCCAGCGGGAAAGAGACCCAGTACTTC.

The V gene is TRBV6-6, the J gene TRBJ1-1; D perhaps matches TRBD1 (6 bases). Germline assignment: CDR1 MNHNY and CDR2 SVGAGI (reference sequence). This CDR3 region has 15 residues. The V and J ends lost 0 bases and 5 bases respectively, with 13 bases between them. The CDR3, as DNA: TGTGCCAGCAGTTACTCGGGACATGCTCCGACTGAAGCTTTCTTT. Translated: CASSYSGHAPTEAFF.

The J gene is TRBJ1-1, the V gene TRBV10-1; 8 bases align to TRBD1. The CDR3 is 15 residues long. Germline lookup yields CDR1 WNHNN and CDR2 SYGVQD (reference sequence). V was pared by 2 bases and J by 5 bases, with 7 bases of the junction left unmatched. The CDR3 nucleotides are TGCGCCAGCAGTGAGACTAGGACAGGGCGGACTGAAGCTTTCTTT. This translates into CASSETRTGRTEAFF.

The chain has TRBV7-6 and TRBJ2-2; 11 nucleotides line up with TRBD2. The CDR3 totals 17 residues. V lost 1 base, J lost 6 bases, and 7 bases stayed unmatched. The germline gives CDR1 SGHVS, CDR2 FNYEAQ. Written as DNA, the CDR3 is TGTGCCAGCAGCTTAGGGGCTAGCGGGAGGATCGCCGGGGAGCTGTTTTTT. Its translation: CASSLGASGRIAGELFF.

The chain recombines TRBV18 with TRBJ2-1; D possibly matches TRBD1 or TRBD2 (5 bases each). The CDR3 length is 15 residues. The ends were cut back, 8 bases at V and 6 bases at J, with 20 bases in the middle. Per the germline V gene, CDR1 is KGHSH and CDR2 is LQKENI. CDR3 amino acids: CASQATTLGTNEQFF. In DNA form, the CDR3 reads TGTGCCAGCCAGGCTACGACTCTCGGGACCAATGAGCAGTTCTTC.

The gene calls are TRBV7-9 and TRBJ1-4; D call uncertain. Trimming left V 1 base short and J 0 bases short, with 6 bases between. Per germline, CDR1 SEHNR and CDR2 FQNEAQ (reference sequence). CDR3 size: 15 residues. As DNA, the CDR3 is TGTGCCAGCAGCTTAGTGGTTGCAACTAATGAAAAACTGTTTTTT. Residues: CASSLVVATNEKLFF.